What follows are 2 T cell receptor beta chains derived from one specimen sequenced in a study of shared clonotypes between healthy human individuals. This table comes from immunoSEQ multiplex PCR, and its TCRdb copy is limited to in-frame clones, with some not included. This sample yields 2 million to 2.5 million clones, of which about 94% are seen a single time; 0.9% to 1.3% belongs to the top ten. Cells designated naive CD8 were CD45RO-negative and were positively selected for CCR7, with terminally differentiated effector memory CD45RA+ cells excluded. Source material: naive CD8+ T cells sorted from blood. The receptors shown here come from a man younger than 30 in good health.

CDR3 sequence: CASSQRKGMEQFF. The DNA for the CDR3 is TGCGCCAGCAGCCAAAGGAAGGGTATGGAGCAGTTCTTC. The rearrangement uses TRBV4-1 and TRBJ2-1, with D uncertain. CDR1 and CDR2 from the germline V gene are MGHRA and YSYEKL. The V end lost 2 bases, the J end lost 10 bases, and 12 bases lay between the germline ends. This CDR3 spans 13 amino acids.

The table lists this clone with a few counts. V usage is TRBV4-3 and J usage is TRBJ1-1; no firm D call. Germline loops: CDR1 LGHNA, CDR2 YSLEER. The CDR3 has 15 residues. With 0 bases removed from V and 2 bases from J, the gap between germline ends came to 10 bases. CDR3 DNA: TGCGCCAGCAGCCAAGATCGGATCAGTAACACTGAAGCTTTCTTT. It specifies CASSQDRISNTEAFF.